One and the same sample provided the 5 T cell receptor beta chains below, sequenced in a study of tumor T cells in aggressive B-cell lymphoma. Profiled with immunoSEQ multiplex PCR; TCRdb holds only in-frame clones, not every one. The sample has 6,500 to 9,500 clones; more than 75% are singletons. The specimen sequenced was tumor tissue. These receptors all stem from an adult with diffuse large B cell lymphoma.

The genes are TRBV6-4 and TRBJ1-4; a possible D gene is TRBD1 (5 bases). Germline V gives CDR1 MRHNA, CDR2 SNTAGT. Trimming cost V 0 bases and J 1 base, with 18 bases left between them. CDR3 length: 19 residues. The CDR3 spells CASSDSSRGGEGTNEKLFF. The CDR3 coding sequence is TGTGCCAGCAGTGACTCGAGTCGTGGAGGGGAAGGAACTAATGAAAAACTGTTTTTT.

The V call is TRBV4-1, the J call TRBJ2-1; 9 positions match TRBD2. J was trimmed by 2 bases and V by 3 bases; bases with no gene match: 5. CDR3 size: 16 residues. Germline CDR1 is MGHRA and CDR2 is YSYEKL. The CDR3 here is CASSHPSGIAYNEQFF. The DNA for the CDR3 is TGCGCCAGCAGCCACCCTAGCGGGATCGCCTACAATGAGCAGTTCTTC.

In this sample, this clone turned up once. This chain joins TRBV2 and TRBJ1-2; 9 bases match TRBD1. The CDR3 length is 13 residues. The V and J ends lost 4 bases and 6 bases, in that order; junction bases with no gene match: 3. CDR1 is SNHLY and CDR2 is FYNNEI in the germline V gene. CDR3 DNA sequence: TGTGCCAGCAGTGTCAGGGACAGGGATGGCTACACCTTC. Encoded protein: CASSVRDRDGYTF.

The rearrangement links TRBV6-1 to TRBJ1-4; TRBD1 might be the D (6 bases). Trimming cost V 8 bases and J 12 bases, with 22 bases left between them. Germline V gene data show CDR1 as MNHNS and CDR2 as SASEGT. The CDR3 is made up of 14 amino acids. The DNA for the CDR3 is TGTGCCAGCGCACAGGGTAGTATCATCGTAGAACTGTTTTTT. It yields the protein CASAQGSIIVELFF.

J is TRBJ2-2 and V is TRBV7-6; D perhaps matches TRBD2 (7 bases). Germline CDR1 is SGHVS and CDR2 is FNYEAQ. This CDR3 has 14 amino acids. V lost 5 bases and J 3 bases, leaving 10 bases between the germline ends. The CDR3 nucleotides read TGTGCCAGCAGCGGGGGGGCGTACACCGGGGAGCTGTTTTTT. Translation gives CASSGGAYTGELFF. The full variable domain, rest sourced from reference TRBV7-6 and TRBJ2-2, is GAGVSQSPRYKVTKRGQDVALRCDPISGHVSLYWYRQALGQGPEFLTYFNYEAQQDKSGLPNDRFSAERPEGSISTLTIQRTEQRDSAMYRCASSGGAYTGELFFGEGSRLTVL.